Below, 14 T cell receptor beta chains from the same sample are listed, as sequenced in a study of PD-1 blockade in classical Hodgkin lymphoma. TCRdb keeps only in-frame clones here, not all; method: immunoSEQ multiplex PCR. The table records 15,000 to 20,000 clones, about 80% of them present only once. After autologous stem cell transplantation all patients relapsed, and prior brentuximab vedotin exposure differed between cohorts. This specimen consisted of peripheral blood mononuclear cells (PBMCs), obtained at baseline. The receptors here all came from a human donor with classical Hodgkin lymphoma.

V gene TRBV21-1 combines with J gene TRBJ2-5; TRBD2 is the table's D call and was not checked against the DNA. TRBV21-1 constitutes a pseudogene. The CDR3 totals 17 residues. CDR3 residues: CASSKRGSGLVIETQYF. The CDR3 coding sequence is TGTGCCAGCAGCAAAAGAGGATCGGGACTAGTGATTGAGACCCAGTACTTC.

This clone was counted between two and nine times. V usage is TRBV6-1 and J usage is TRBJ1-5; D remains unclear. The CDR3 extends over 12 amino acids. The V gene's germline CDR1 is MNHNS and CDR2 SASEGT. The V and J ends lost 1 base and 4 bases respectively, with 2 bases between them. The CDR3 is CASSEGNQPQHF. CDR3 bases: TGTGCCAGCAGTGAAGGGAATCAGCCCCAGCATTTT.

This sequence joins TRBV30 and TRBJ2-1, with a tentative D call TRBD2 (6 bases). Trimming cost V 5 bases and J 7 bases, with 18 bases left between them. This CDR3 has 14 amino acids. The V gene's germline CDR1 is GTSNPN and CDR2 SVGIG (reference sequence). DNA for the CDR3: TGTGCCTGGTCGGGACTCCTCTTTGGAAATGAGCAGTTCTTC. It yields the protein CAWSGLLFGNEQFF.

V and J are TRBV10-1 and TRBJ2-7, with TRBD1 matching over 7 bases. V lost 6 bases, J lost 3 bases, and 5 bases stayed unmatched. CDR1 is WNHNN and CDR2 is SYGVQD in the germline V gene (reference sequence). The CDR3 length is 13 residues. For the CDR3, the DNA is TGCGCCAGCAGCCGGGACAGCGTCTACGAGCAGTACTTC. Its translation: CASSRDSVYEQYF.

In this sample, this clone turned up a few times. The J gene is TRBJ2-7, the V gene TRBV5-5, with TRBD2 as a possible D gene (5 bases). The CDR3 has 15 amino acids. Per the germline V gene, CDR1 is SGHKS and CDR2 is YYEKEE (reference sequence). V lost 0 bases, J lost 3 bases, and 13 bases lay in between. This CDR3 reads CASSLGVRSGYEQYF. Written as DNA, the CDR3 is TGTGCCAGCAGCTTGGGGGTCCGCAGCGGCTACGAGCAGTACTTC.

The chain combines TRBV18 with TRBJ2-5; D is unresolved. The V and J ends lost 2 bases and 2 bases respectively, with 12 bases between them. The germline V gene encodes CDR1 KGHSH and CDR2 LQKENI. The CDR3 extends over 15 amino acids. The CDR3 nucleotides read TGTGCCAGCTCACCATCTCGGCGGCAGCAAGAGACCCAGTACTTC. This sequence encodes CASSPSRRQQETQYF.

The chain uses TRBV28 and TRBJ2-4, with TRBD2 matching over 14 bases. V dropped 5 bases and J dropped 0; count of bases not matched to a gene: 6. Germline V gene lookup returns CDR1 MDHEN and CDR2 SYDVKM. There are 18 residues in the CDR3. CDR3 in DNA: TGTGCCAGCAGTCGCGGACTAGCGGGGGGTACAGCCAAAAACATTCAGTACTTC. Amino acids: CASSRGLAGGTAKNIQYF.

The V gene is TRBV19, the J gene TRBJ2-7, with TRBD1 matching 7 bases. J gave up 6 bases and V 8 bases, and 13 bases lay outside the gene matches. The CDR3 sequence is 14 residues long. Germline V gene sequence: CDR1 LNHDA, CDR2 SQIVND (reference sequence). The CDR3 nucleotides are TGTGCCAGTGCCTCCGGGACAGCGGCTGGCGAGCAGTACTTC. It translates to CASASGTAAGEQYF.

The chain has TRBV5-1 and TRBJ2-1, with 10 bases matching TRBD2. J lost 6 bases, V lost 1 base, and 4 bases had no gene match. Germline V CDR1 and CDR2: SGHRS, YFSETQ. There are 15 residues in the CDR3. CDR3 sequence: CASSLSLAGANEQFF. CDR3 sequence (DNA): TGCGCCAGCAGCTTGAGTCTAGCGGGGGCCAATGAGCAGTTCTTC.

The V and J genes are TRBV6-1 and TRBJ1-3; no reliable D call. V was pared by 2 bases and J by 6 bases, with 17 bases between. CDR1 and CDR2 from the germline V gene are MNHNS and SASEGT. The CDR3 length is 16 residues. CDR3 bases: TGTGCCAGCAGTGAACCTAGCAGAGTCGGATCAAACACCATATATTTT. Protein sequence: CASSEPSRVGSNTIYF.

The chain joins TRBV6-9 to TRBJ1-5; D is uncertain. V dropped 3 bases and J dropped 0 bases, with 9 bases sitting between them. The CDR3 has 15 residues. Germline lookup yields CDR1 MNHGY and CDR2 SVAAGI. In nucleotides, the CDR3 is TGTGCCAGCAGTTACGCCGGGGATAGCAATCAGCCCCAGCATTTT. It codes for CASSYAGDSNQPQHF.

The chain combines TRBV5-1 with TRBJ1-1; no reliable D call. CDR3 size: 14 residues. V gave up 4 bases and J gave up 6 bases, with 16 bases separating them. The germline V gene encodes CDR1 SGHRS and CDR2 YFSETQ. This CDR3 reads CASSLPKSSAEAFF. The CDR3 DNA is TGCGCCAGCAGCCTACCTAAAAGTTCCGCTGAAGCTTTCTTT.

The chain joins TRBV2 to TRBJ1-2; D unresolved. This CDR3 spans 13 amino acids. Germline CDR1 SNHLY, CDR2 FYNNEI. The V and J ends lost 4 bases and 0 bases respectively, with 6 bases between them. CDR3 sequence: CASSGASNYGYTF. CDR3 nucleotide sequence: TGTGCCAGCAGTGGGGCCTCTAACTATGGCTACACCTTC.

The chain couples TRBV28 to TRBJ2-5; 7 bases are a match to TRBD1. This CDR3 has 16 amino acids. J gave up 2 bases and V 4 bases, and 10 bases lay outside the gene matches. In germline, CDR1 is MDHEN, CDR2 SYDVKM. The CDR3 sequence: CASSSTGSLPQETQYF. The CDR3, as DNA: TGTGCCAGCAGTTCGACAGGGTCCCTACCTCAAGAGACCCAGTACTTC.